A single sample gave rise to the 5 T cell receptor beta chains below, sequenced in a study of shared clonotypes between healthy human individuals. Only in-frame clones appear in the TCRdb table, and some are missing; sequencing was by immunoSEQ multiplex PCR. The sample has under 1,100,000 clones, 75% to 80% seen once; the top ten hold around 0.6%. The sample was memory CD4+ T cells from PBMCs. Sample subset: CD45RA-negative fraction. The receptors originated from a man aged 18 to 29 in good health. Some clones in this sample may be carry-over from other donors' samples.

The J gene is TRBJ2-2, the V gene TRBV7-3; 9 bases are shared with TRBD2. Germline lookup yields CDR1 SGHTA and CDR2 FQGTGA. V was pared by 2 bases and J by 4 bases, with 8 bases of the junction left unmatched. This CDR3 contains 17 residues. The CDR3 sequence is CASSLGLAGTATGELFF. CDR3 nucleotide sequence: TGTGCCAGCAGCTTAGGGCTAGCGGGGACCGCCACCGGGGAGCTGTTTTTT.

This clone turned up a few times. V is TRBV28 and J is TRBJ1-3; D might be TRBD1 (6 bases). The germline CDR1 and CDR2 sequences are MDHEN and SYDVKM. The ends were cut back, 0 bases at V and 0 bases at J, with 6 bases in the middle. This CDR3 has 15 residues. CDR3 nucleotides: TGTGCCAGCAGTTTATGGGGGGCCTCTGGAAACACCATATATTTT. Amino acids: CASSLWGASGNTIYF.

The V call is TRBV28, the J call TRBJ2-7, with 12 bases identical to TRBD1. CDR1 MDHEN and CDR2 SYDVKM come from the germline V gene. The CDR3 totals 17 residues. The V and J ends lost 6 bases and 2 bases, in that order; junction bases with no gene match: 11. The CDR3 region is CASRRLFGTGGPYEQYF. CDR3 in DNA: TGTGCCAGCAGACGATTATTTGGGACAGGGGGCCCCTACGAGCAGTACTTC.

The rearrangement uses TRBV28 and TRBJ2-7, with TRBD1 identical over 7 bases. The CDR3 spans 13 residues. Trimming took 7 bases from V and 1 from J; bases not matched to a gene: 4. CDR1 MDHEN and CDR2 SYDVKM come from the germline V gene. This CDR3 reads CASTLDRSYEQYF. In DNA form, the CDR3 reads TGTGCCAGCACCCTGGACAGGTCCTACGAGCAGTACTTC.

This clone was seen once. The chain carries TRBV5-4 and TRBJ2-3; D is uncertain. Trimming removed 1 base at V and 0 bases at J, with 15 bases between. CDR3 size: 17 residues. In germline, CDR1 is SGHNT, CDR2 YYREEE (reference sequence). In nucleotides, the CDR3 is TGTGCCAGCAGCTTGAGGTCGGGCCGACTTAGCACAGATACGCAGTATTTT. It encodes CASSLRSGRLSTDTQYF.